This T cell receptor beta chain was recorded in a study of technical replicates of blood from a handful of donors (dated 2017 in TCRdb). The CDR3 contains 19 residues, cysteine and phenylalanine counted. Only CDR3 DNA is held: 57 bases, read in frame from base 1. V trim: 0 bases; J trim: 2 bases; unmatched bases: 11. CDR1 and CDR2 were assigned from the germline V gene as MGHRA and YSYEKL. Concerning this clone itself: Its antigen specificity is not known. No base quality values were provided; no much bigger clone lies one nucleotide off.

Library preparation used the immunoSEQ multiplex PCR assay. This is the immuneACCESS table as TCRdb keeps it, with only in-frame sequences that have V and J called. A part of the clones is gone; compared with another copy, unresolved V genes explain less than half, and the rest is unexplained. The table for this sample lists about 83,000 clones; 96% of them were counted only once. The ten largest account for about 0.31% of the sample. This TCR came from a human donor in good health. Material: T cells isolated from PBMCs. The rearrangement joined TRBV4-1 to TRBJ1-5, with 9 bases matching TRBD1. CDR3 protein: CASSQEGTYRGRGNQPQHF. Read as DNA, the sequence is TGCGCCAGCAGCCAAGAGGGAACCTACAGGGGGCGCGGCAATCAGCCCCAGCATTTT.